These 27 T cell receptor beta chains share one sample of origin, sequenced in a study of T cell responses to AZD1222 COVID-19 vaccine. Produced via immunoSEQ multiplex PCR; TCRdb's table is partial and in-frame only. The sample has 140,000 to 150,000 clones; 70% to 90% are singletons. The source was peripheral blood, collected on day 0 of AZD1222 vaccination. These receptors were obtained from an adult in good health.

This chain links TRBV7-2 with TRBJ1-4; D ambiguous. CDR1 is SGHTA, CDR2 FQGNSA, per germline. V lost 4 bases and J lost 13, with 16 bases in between. The CDR3 has 13 residues. The CDR3 DNA sequence: TGTGCCAGCAGCTCCAGCCCTCGAGGAGGACTGTTTTTT. Protein product: CASSSSPRGGLFF.

The chain recombines TRBV6-5 with TRBJ1-6, with a tentative D call TRBD1 (5 bases). The V and J ends lost 5 bases and 10 bases respectively, with 9 bases between them. This CDR3 has 12 residues. Germline CDR1 reads MNHEY; CDR2 reads SVGAGI. CDR3 nucleotide sequence: TGTGCCAGCAGTCAGAGGGGCTCACCCCTCCACTTT. Translation: CASSQRGSPLHF.

The chain recombines TRBV11-3 with TRBJ1-2; D is possibly TRBD1 (6 bases). CDR1 is SGHNT, CDR2 YENEEA, per germline. This CDR3 region has 12 residues. With 5 bases removed from V and 7 bases from J, the gap between germline ends came to 11 bases. In DNA form, the CDR3 reads TGTGCCAGCAGCCTACAGGGAGCTGGCTACACCTTC. Encoded protein: CASSLQGAGYTF.

The chain is built from TRBV4-2 and TRBJ1-4; no reliable D call. With 1 base removed from V and 6 bases from J, the gap between germline ends came to 6 bases. The V gene's germline CDR1 is LGHNA and CDR2 YNFKEQ. The CDR3 extends over 13 amino acids. In DNA form, the CDR3 reads TGTGCCAGCAGCCAAGTCTCGGATGAAAAACTGTTTTTT. Residues: CASSQVSDEKLFF.

J is TRBJ1-5 and V is TRBV19; 7 bases align to TRBD1. This CDR3 contains 12 residues. After removal of 5 bases from V and 12 bases from J, the junction contained 7 bases not matched to a gene. Germline V gene data show CDR1 as LNHDA and CDR2 as SQIVND (reference sequence). CDR3 sequence reads: CASSPQGDSQHF. The DNA of the CDR3 is TGTGCCAGTAGTCCCCAGGGGGACAGCCAGCATTTT.

V usage is TRBV7-9 and J usage is TRBJ2-2; D is possibly TRBD1 (5 bases). The CDR3 consists of 17 residues. Looked up from germline, CDR1 is SEHNR and CDR2 is FQNEAQ (reference sequence). V was cut by 1 base and J by 0 bases, with 12 bases left in between. The chain's CDR3 is CASSLGQPGTNTGELFF. CDR3 DNA sequence: TGTGCCAGCAGCTTAGGGCAACCAGGGACGAACACCGGGGAGCTGTTTTTT.

The V and J genes are TRBV28 and TRBJ1-3; no firm D call. The V end lost 5 bases, the J end lost 0 bases, and 14 bases lay between the germline ends. This CDR3 contains 16 residues. Per the germline V gene, CDR1 is MDHEN and CDR2 is SYDVKM. The CDR3 coding sequence is TGTGCCAGCAGTCTCCGGACCAGCTCCTCTGGAAACACCATATATTTT. Its translation: CASSLRTSSSGNTIYF.

The rearrangement uses TRBV7-8 and TRBJ1-5; D perhaps matches TRBD1 (6 bases). CDR3 length: 14 amino acids. Germline assignment: CDR1 SGHVS and CDR2 FQNEAQ. V lost 6 bases to trimming and J lost 4 bases, with 13 bases between them. The CDR3 DNA is TGTGCCAGCAGAAAGGAGGGGGGAAATCAGCCCCAGCATTTT. Protein sequence: CASRKEGGNQPQHF.

J is TRBJ1-1 and V is TRBV5-5, with 11 bases aligning to TRBD1. This CDR3 comprises 14 residues. J was trimmed by 4 bases and V by 4 bases; bases with no gene match: 3. Germline loops: CDR1 SGHKS, CDR2 YYEKEE (reference sequence). DNA of the CDR3: TGTGCCAGCAGCCGGGACAGGGGGAGCACTGAAGCTTTCTTT. This encodes CASSRDRGSTEAFF.

V and J are TRBV30 and TRBJ2-1, with 10 bases matching TRBD1. Germline lookup yields CDR1 GTSNPN and CDR2 SVGIG (reference sequence). Trimming at V came to 8 bases and at J to 7 bases, leaving 14 bases not matched to a gene. The CDR3 contains 15 residues. DNA for the CDR3: TGTGCCAGATCCTCGGGACAGGGGTTTTGGAATGAGCAGTTCTTC. Its translation is CARSSGQGFWNEQFF.

The rearrangement joins TRBV19 to TRBJ2-1, with TRBD2 matching 7 bases. The CDR3 contains 13 residues. CDR1 LNHDA and CDR2 SQIVND come from the germline V gene (reference sequence). The CDR3 region has the DNA TGTGCACCATCTGGAGGCGGGAGACACGAGCAGTTCTTC. As protein: CAPSGGGRHEQFF.

The chain employs TRBV7-9 and TRBJ2-5, with 14 positions matching TRBD2. CDR1 is SEHNR, CDR2 FQNEAQ, per germline (reference sequence). Trimming took 5 bases from V and 5 from J; bases not matched to a gene: 7. The CDR3 is 16 residues long. CDR3 nucleotides: TGTGCCAGCAGCACGGGACTAGCGGGAGTAGTTGAGACCCAGTACTTC. Translation gives CASSTGLAGVVETQYF.

The genes are TRBV4-2 and TRBJ2-2; D might be TRBD2 (5 bases). The germline V gene has CDR1 LGHNA and CDR2 YNFKEQ. Trimming cost V 4 bases and J 2 bases, with 14 bases left between them. The CDR3 is made up of 16 amino acids. The chain's CDR3 is CASSLPSEANTGELFF. The CDR3 nucleotides are TGTGCCAGCAGCCTTCCGTCGGAGGCCAACACCGGGGAGCTGTTTTTT.

The chain combines TRBV7-3 with TRBJ2-7; 10 positions agree with TRBD2. With 5 bases clipped from V and 5 bases from J, the junction kept 12 bases outside the gene matches. There are 16 residues in the CDR3. Germline CDR1 reads SGHTA; CDR2 reads FQGTGA. The CDR3 DNA sequence: TGTGCCAGCAGCGAGGGGCTAGCGGGAGAATTGGACGAGCAGTACTTC. Translation gives CASSEGLAGELDEQYF. Full variable domain (remainder filled in from reference TRBV7-3 and TRBJ2-7): GAGVSQTPSNKVTEKGKYVELRCDPISGHTALYWYRQSLGQGPEFLIYFQGTGAADDSGLPNDRFFAVRPEGSVSTLKIQRTERGDSAVYLCASSEGLAGELDEQYFGPGTRLTVT.

The chain links TRBV11-2 to TRBJ2-1; TRBD1 might be the D (6 bases). The CDR3 is made up of 18 amino acids. V was pared by 5 bases and J by 0 bases, with 20 bases between. Germline values: CDR1 SGHAT, CDR2 FQNNGV. The CDR3 DNA reads as TGTGCCAGCAGCGGCCCATTAGGTCTAGGGGGCTCCTACAATGAGCAGTTCTTC. It codes for CASSGPLGLGGSYNEQFF. Full variable domain (rest looked up from reference TRBV11-2 and TRBJ2-1): EAGVAQSPRYKIIEKRQSVAFWCNPISGHATLYWYQQILGQGPKLLIQFQNNGVVDDSQLPKDRFSAERLKGVDSTLKIQPAKLEDSAVYLCASSGPLGLGGSYNEQFFGPGTRLTVL.

The chain links TRBV7-9 to TRBJ2-1, with a tentative D call TRBD2 (5 bases). Trimming left V 8 bases short and J 5 bases short, with 16 bases between. The CDR3 covers 14 residues. Per the germline V gene, CDR1 is SEHNR and CDR2 is FQNEAQ (reference sequence). CDR3 coding DNA: TGTGCCAGCCCCGGAGGACCCGGCCACAATGAGCAGTTCTTC. This codes for CASPGGPGHNEQFF.

The chain combines TRBV6-5 with TRBJ2-6, with 7 nucleotides matching TRBD1. The CDR3 spans 15 residues. Germline CDR1 and CDR2: MNHEY and SVGAGI. V gave up 5 bases and J gave up 0 bases; unmatched junction bases: 1. The CDR3 DNA follows: TGTGCCAGCAGTAACAGGGGCTCTGGGGCCAACGTCCTGACTTTC. Protein product: CASSNRGSGANVLTF.

This CDR3 reads CASSVEGTGAREQYF. CDR3 coding DNA: TGTGCCAGCAGCGTAGAAGGGACGGGGGCTAGAGAGCAGTACTTC. J is TRBJ2-7 and V is TRBV9, with D perhaps assigned TRBD1 or TRBD2 (6 bases each). The CDR3 is 15 residues long. Germline CDR1 and CDR2: SGDLS and YYNGEE. V was clipped by 0 bases and J by 7 bases, with 17 bases between them.

The chain links TRBV30 to TRBJ1-6; D unresolved. Per the germline V gene, CDR1 is GTSNPN and CDR2 is SVGIG (reference sequence). V lost 5 bases and J 5 bases, leaving 7 bases between the germline ends. The CDR3 is made up of 12 amino acids. The DNA for the CDR3 is TGTGCCTGGGGACGGAATAATTCACCCCTCCACTTT. Protein product: CAWGRNNSPLHF.

Only a few counts were recorded for this clone. In DNA, the CDR3 is TGTGCCAGTAGTTTCCTGGACAGGCCCACCAATGAGCAGTTCTTC. Its protein product is CASSFLDRPTNEQFF. The chain links TRBV19 to TRBJ2-1; TRBD1 matches at 7 bases. This CDR3 is 15 amino acids long. Per the germline V gene, CDR1 is LNHDA and CDR2 is SQIVND (reference sequence). V dropped 5 bases and J dropped 6; count of bases not matched to a gene: 10.

This clone was recorded once. This sequence joins TRBV11-2 and TRBJ1-5, with D possibly being TRBD1 (5 bases). Germline V gene lookup returns CDR1 SGHAT and CDR2 FQNNGV. The CDR3 covers 15 residues. Between the trimmed V and J ends, which lost 3 bases and 6 bases, there was a span of 15 bases. This chain's CDR3 is CASSLDRGRGQPQHF. CDR3 coding DNA: TGTGCCAGCAGCTTGGATAGGGGCCGGGGTCAGCCCCAGCATTTT.

With respect to this clone: Other DNA sequences in this specimen translate into the identical CDR3. The chain combines TRBV11-2 with TRBJ1-1; D uncertain. CDR3 size: 13 residues. In germline, CDR1 is SGHAT, CDR2 FQNNGV. The V gene lost 2 bases and the J gene lost 1 base, with 5 bases spanning the gap. The CDR3 sequence is CASSLRENTEAFF. CDR3 coding DNA: TGTGCCAGCAGCTTAAGAGAGAACACTGAAGCTTTCTTT.

The chain couples TRBV19 to TRBJ2-3; D unresolved. Germline values: CDR1 LNHDA, CDR2 SQIVND (reference sequence). The V end was cut by 3 bases, the J end by 0 bases, with 13 bases between. The CDR3 runs to 16 residues. This chain's CDR3 is CASSMGYAASTDTQYF. In DNA form, the CDR3 reads TGTGCCAGTAGTATGGGTTATGCGGCTAGCACAGATACGCAGTATTTT. Together with reference TRBV19 and TRBJ2-3, the CDR3 gives the full variable domain: DGGITQSPKYLFRKEGQNVTLSCEQNLNHDAMYWYRQDPGQGLRLIYYSQIVNDFQKGDIAEGYSVSREKKESFPLTVTSAQKNPTAFYLCASSMGYAASTDTQYFGPGTRLTVL.

The chain recombines TRBV7-8 with TRBJ2-5; D gene uncertain. This CDR3 contains 13 residues. V was shortened by 2 bases and J by 5 bases, with 9 bases between the two germline ends. The germline V gene encodes CDR1 SGHVS and CDR2 FQNEAQ. CDR3 residues: CASSLISFETQYF. CDR3 sequence (DNA): TGTGCCAGCAGCTTAATTAGCTTTGAGACCCAGTACTTC.

The chain joins TRBV21-1 to TRBJ1-4. TRBV21-1 is a pseudogene locus. CDR3 size: 15 residues. DNA of the CDR3: TGTGCCAGCCGGTGGGGGGGTTCGGGTAATGAAAAACTGTTTTTT. This encodes CASRWGGSGNEKLFF.

V usage is TRBV4-2 and J usage is TRBJ1-2; D ambiguous. V was shortened by 1 base and J by 4 bases, with 4 bases between the two germline ends. The CDR3 contains 12 residues. Germline CDR1 reads LGHNA; CDR2 reads YNFKEQ. CDR3 in amino acids: CASSQAGYGYTF. The CDR3 nucleotides are TGTGCCAGCAGCCAAGCCGGCTATGGCTACACCTTC.

CDR3 protein: CASRYGQGAYEQYF. DNA of the CDR3: TGTGCCAGTAGGTATGGACAGGGGGCCTACGAGCAGTACTTC. The rearrangement uses TRBV6-5 and TRBJ2-7; 10 bases align to TRBD1. The CDR3 has 14 residues. Looked up from germline, CDR1 is MNHEY and CDR2 is SVGAGI. Trimming removed 9 bases from V and 2 bases from J; junction bases left unmatched: 7.